This is a list of T cell receptor beta chains from one sample in a study of T cell responses to AZD1222 COVID-19 vaccine. Profiling relied on immunoSEQ multiplex PCR, and the TCRdb table lists in-frame clones only, not all of them. This table holds about 53,000 clones, roughly 80% found once. The material was peripheral blood, obtained on day 0 of AZD1222 vaccination. These receptors all stem from an adult in good health. CDR3s include the opening cysteine and the closing phenylalanine or tryptophan. The order of the fields is D gene, V gene, clone size, CDR3 length, J gene, CDR3 DNA, CDR3 protein. A D gene is named only where the DNA matches it firmly. For some rows the clone size is stated as once, few or many, or as a class when expanded; others skip it.

>.|TRBV27|.|14|TRBJ2-3
TGTGCCTCCCCGCGGGGGCGCGGCACAGATACGCAGTATTTT
CASPRGRGTDTQYF
>.|TRBV19|.|18|TRBJ1-5
TGTGCCAGTAGTATAGATGGCCCCAGGGTAGTTGGCAATCAGCCCCAGCATTTT
CASSIDGPRVVGNQPQHF
>TRBD1|TRBV2|.|14|TRBJ1-5
TGTGCCAGCAGTCGCCAGGGGGGCAATCAGCCCCAGCATTTT
CASSRQGGNQPQHF
>.|TRBV20-1|once|11|TRBJ2-7
TGCTGGACCCCCGGGATCTTCGAGCAGTACTTC
CWTPGIFEQYF
>.|TRBV7-9|.|13|TRBJ2-2
TGTGCCAGCAGCTTATCTCCAACCGGGGAGCTGTTTTTT
CASSLSPTGELFF
>.|TRBV18|once|14|TRBJ1-6
TGTGCCAGCTCACCTACGGAGGGAAATTCACCCCTCCACTTT
CASSPTEGNSPLHF
>.|TRBV11-3|once|14|TRBJ2-1
TGTGCCAGCAGCTCCCATCTAGTCTACAATGAGCAGTTCTTC
CASSSHLVYNEQFF
>.|TRBV28|few|14|TRBJ1-1
TGTGCCAGCAGTTTGGTCGGTCTGAACACTGAAGCTTTCTTT
CASSLVGLNTEAFF
>.|TRBV28|.|17|TRBJ1-2
TGTGCCAGCAGTTTTAACCCCCCCGTCAAGACGGACTATGGCTACACCTTC
CASSFNPPVKTDYGYTF
>TRBD1|TRBV28|.|14|TRBJ1-5
TGTGCCAGCAGTGACAGGGGAGCGGATCAGCCCCAGCATTTT
CASSDRGADQPQHF
>.|TRBV14|few|14|TRBJ1-2
TGTGCCAGCAGCCGAGACAGAACTAACTATGGCTACACCTTC
CASSRDRTNYGYTF
>.|TRBV9|.|15|TRBJ1-1
TGTGCCAGCAGCGTAGCGGGCAGATCGAACACTGAAGCTTTCTTT
CASSVAGRSNTEAFF
>TRBD1|TRBV19|.|14|TRBJ1-4
TGTGCCAGTAGTATAAGGCGGGACAGTGAAAAACTGTTTTTT
CASSIRRDSEKLFF
>.|TRBV6-5|.|15|TRBJ1-1
TGTGCCAGCAGTCCACTCGGGCGGACGAACACTGAAGCTTTCTTT
CASSPLGRTNTEAFF
>TRBD1|TRBV7-6|.|15|TRBJ2-7
TGTGCCAGCAGCTCGGAGACAGGGTATACCTACGAGCAGTACTTC
CASSSETGYTYEQYF
>TRBD1|TRBV2|.|14|TRBJ1-2
TGTGCCAGCAGTGGCGGACAGGGATTTTTCGGCTACACCTTC
CASSGGQGFFGYTF
>TRBD2|TRBV7-3|.|15|TRBJ2-2
TGTGCCAGCAGCCCAAGGCCTACTAGCGTTGAGGAGCTGTTTTTT
CASSPRPTSVEELFF
>TRBD1|TRBV28|.|15|TRBJ1-2
TGTGCCAGCAGCCCTGGGGACAGGGGGTTATATGGCTACACCTTC
CASSPGDRGLYGYTF
>.|TRBV6-5|.|12|TRBJ2-2
TGTGCCAGCAGTTACCAAAGCGGGGAGCTGTTTTTT
CASSYQSGELFF
>.|TRBV7-3|once|16|TRBJ2-6
TGTGCCAGCAGCTTACGAGGAGGGAGCGGGGCCAACGTCCTGACTTTC
CASSLRGGSGANVLTF
>.|TRBV5-1|.|15|TRBJ1-1
TGCGCCAGCAGCTTGGCGGGAGAAATGAACACTGAAGCTTTCTTT
CASSLAGEMNTEAFF
>TRBD2|TRBV27|.|13|TRBJ2-1
TGTGCCATCTCTAGCGGGAGCTTGGATGAGCAGTTCTTC
CAISSGSLDEQFF
>TRBD2|TRBV7-2|.|14|TRBJ2-7
TGTGCCAGCAGCCAGACTAGCGGCTCCTACGAGCAGTACTTC
CASSQTSGSYEQYF
>.|TRBV12-3/TRBV12-4|.|13|TRBJ1-3
TGTGCCAGCAACCAAATATCTGGAAACACCATATATTTT
CASNQISGNTIYF
>TRBD1|TRBV6-4|.|13|TRBJ1-5
TGTGCCAGCAGTGAACAGGGGCGTCAGCCCCAGCATTTT
CASSEQGRQPQHF
>TRBD2|TRBV11-1|.|14|TRBJ2-7
TGTGCCAGCAGGCTGAAGGGCGGGAGGCTTGAGCAGTACTTC
CASRLKGGRLEQYF
>.|TRBV14|.|17|TRBJ2-1
TGTGCCAGCAGCAGTAGACAGCCCTCGAGCTCCTACAATGAGCAGTTCTTC
CASSSRQPSSSYNEQFF
>.|TRBV28|.|12|TRBJ1-2
TGTGCCAGCAGTCCTCGGTCGCTTGGCTACACCTTC
CASSPRSLGYTF
>.|TRBV29-1|.|13|TRBJ2-5
TGCAGCGCTACAGGGTACTCATCAGAGACCCAGTACTTC
CSATGYSSETQYF
>.|TRBV10-2|once|16|TRBJ1-1
TGCGCCAGCAGTGAGGGGGTGAGAAGGTCGGTCACTGAAGCTTTCTTT
CASSEGVRRSVTEAFF
>.|TRBV15|.|13|TRBJ1-6
TGTGCCACCAGCAGTACCGGTAATTCACCCCTCCACTTT
CATSSTGNSPLHF
>TRBD2|TRBV24-1|once|15|TRBJ2-3
TGTGCCACCAGTGAGGGAGGGGCATGGACAGATACGCAGTATTTT
CATSEGGAWTDTQYF
>.|TRBV5-1|.|12|TRBJ2-3
TGCGCCAGCAGCTTGGTTTCGGATACGCAGTATTTT
CASSLVSDTQYF
>.|TRBV7-9|.|17|TRBJ1-1
TGTGCCAGCAGCTCCCTCGGACAGTACACTATGAACACTGAAGCTTTCTTT
CASSSLGQYTMNTEAFF
>TRBD1|TRBV6-6|.|16|TRBJ2-3
TGTGCCAGCAGTCTTACGGGACAGAGAATCACAGATACGCAGTATTTT
CASSLTGQRITDTQYF
>.|TRBV29-1|.|17|TRBJ2-6
TGCAGCGTTGGTCCAGGCCTTGGAAGCTCTGGGGCCAACGTCCTGACTTTC
CSVGPGLGSSGANVLTF
>TRBD2|TRBV7-7|.|19|TRBJ2-7
TGTGCCAGCAGCCCCCAGGCTGCGGGAGGCCCACCTCCCATGGAAGAGCAGTACTTC
CASSPQAAGGPPPMEEQYF
>TRBD2|TRBV9|.|16|TRBJ2-3
TGTGCCAGCAGCGTTCCCGGGACTAGCGGGAGTGGTACGCAGTATTTT
CASSVPGTSGSGTQYF
>.|TRBV5-5|.|13|TRBJ2-5
TGTGCCAGCAGCTTGGTCCGATTGGTTAGGGAGTACTTC
CASSLVRLVREYF
>TRBD1|TRBV28|.|15|TRBJ1-4
TGTGCCAGCAGCCTCCCAGGACAGGGCAATGAAAAACTGTTTTTT
CASSLPGQGNEKLFF
>.|TRBV6-5|.|12|TRBJ2-7
TGTGCCAGCAGCAGGACCGAATACGAGCAGTACTTC
CASSRTEYEQYF
>.|TRBV7-2|.|13|TRBJ1-5
TGTGCCAGCAGCCAACAGGGACATCAGCCCCAGCATTTT
CASSQQGHQPQHF
>.|TRBV19|.|16|TRBJ2-3
TGTGCCAGTAGTATTCCGTCCGGGGGCGAAATAGATACGCAGTATTTT
CASSIPSGGEIDTQYF
>.|TRBV6-2/TRBV6-3|.|12|TRBJ2-1
TGTGCCAGCAGCCCCAGACCTACCTCGGAGTTCTTC
CASSPRPTSEFF
>TRBD1|TRBV5-8|.|17|TRBJ2-7
TGTGCCAGCAGCCTCGGGACAGGGAGGTCCCTCTACTACGAGCAGTACTTC
CASSLGTGRSLYYEQYF
>.|TRBV27|once|18|TRBJ2-3
TGTGCCAGCAGTAATCCGGGCGTGACGGTTTCGAACACAGATACGCAGTATTTT
CASSNPGVTVSNTDTQYF
>.|TRBV27|.|12|TRBJ1-5
TGTGTATACCGGGGGCGCAATCAGCCCCAGCATTTT
CVYRGRNQPQHF